This TCR beta chain appears in the sequencing data of a study of CD8+ T cells in alopecia areata. Whole-study context: Treated patients received oral tofacitinib, 5 to 10 mg twice daily. A 6-month period off drug followed tofacitinib, which lasted 6 to 18 months.

Study-level points and caveats: Mice gave a clearer picture of TCR sharing than patients did, possibly for HLA-related reasons.

RNA extraction was followed by reverse transcription into cDNA, which acted as the sequencing template. This table comes from immunoSEQ multiplex PCR, and its TCRdb copy is limited to in-frame clones, with some not included. The sample shows 100,000 to 150,000 clones, approximately 49% of them seen only once. In its sample, this clone was seen a few times. The antigen is undetermined. The CDR3 sequence is 13 residues long. V dropped 3 bases and J dropped 8 bases, with 13 bases sitting between them. CDR1 is SGHTA, CDR2 FQGNSA, per germline. This specimen was CD8+ T cells sorted from blood, taken at week 0. The chain uses TRBV7-2 and TRBJ1-2; perhaps TRBD1 as D (6 bases). This clonotype was obtained from a human donor with alopecia areata. CDR3 region: CASSFRGQDGYTF. CDR3 sequence (DNA): TGTGCCAGCAGCTTTCGGGGGCAAGACGGCTACACCTTC.